This T cell receptor beta chain was sequenced during a study of PD-1 blockade in classical Hodgkin lymphoma. Findings and limits, study-wide: Underlying causes for the observed repertoire differences were not defined, possibly disease activity or prior therapy. Complete responders possessed baseline diversity comparable to newly diagnosed patients.

This CDR3 has 15 residues. The V gene's germline CDR1 is SGHTA and CDR2 FQGTGA. V was clipped by 5 bases and J by 2 bases, with 10 bases between them. A remark on this clone: Its antigen is still unknown.

The data were produced by immunoSEQ multiplex PCR, yet TCRdb's version contains in-frame clones alone and is incomplete. There are about 27,000 clones in the sample; approximately 80% occur only once, and 30% to 45% lies in the top ten. Each patient's relapse followed autologous stem cell transplantation, and brentuximab vedotin exposure varied. The source material was peripheral blood mononuclear cells (PBMCs), sampled before the second cycle of nivolumab. The sequence was obtained from a human donor with classical Hodgkin lymphoma. The chain has TRBV7-3 and TRBJ2-6; possibly TRBD1 for D (5 bases). CDR3 loop: CASSPGHPGANVLTF. The CDR3, as DNA: TGTGCCAGCAGCCCCGGACATCCTGGGGCCAACGTCCTGACTTTC.